This T cell receptor (beta chain) was documented in a study of cytomegalovirus exposure and HLA in healthy donors. The study's findings and limits: A few CMV-associated chains were confirmed in vitro to be specific for CMV antigens. A later analysis revealed that TCR association rates differed between HLA loci, peaking at DRB1 and bottoming out at HLA-C.

V gave up 4 bases and J gave up 7 bases; unmatched junction bases: 8. This CDR3 spans 14 amino acids. The germline gives CDR1 GTSNPN, CDR2 SVGIG (reference sequence). To note about this clone: Its antigen is not known.

A multiplex PCR was run with 60 Vbeta primers and 13 Jbeta primers. Authors' analysis steps: As a later analysis found, there were 78 million or so unique TCR beta chains, of which some 10 million were shared. Clones were sequenced by immunoSEQ multiplex PCR, and TCRdb holds only the in-frame ones, with some missing. That table is the source of V, J and clone size, and D and trimming were worked out from the DNA. Of more than 95,000 clones listed, roughly 78% are singletons. This TCR was recovered from a man aged 30-40 years in good health and CMV-seropositive. The sample was PBMCs. The chain is built from TRBV30 and TRBJ2-1, with 9 nucleotides matching TRBD2. CDR3 nucleotide sequence: TGTGCCTGGACCCGCGGGGGGGCCGGGAATGAGCAGTTCTTC. Amino acid sequence: CAWTRGGAGNEQFF. The full variable domain, its missing parts supplied by reference TRBV30 and TRBJ2-1, is SQTIHQWPATLVQPVGSPLSLECTVEGTSNPNLYWYRQAAGRGLQLLFYSVGIGQISSEVPQNLSASRPQDRQFILSSKKLLLSDSGFYLCAWTRGGAGNEQFFGPGTRLTVL.